Sequencing of this TCR beta chain was carried out in a study of blood T cell repertoires in COVID-19. Whole-study context: PBMCs, B-cell-depleted T cells, or T cells provided the cDNA or gDNA that made up the material.

This clone turned up a few times. For recovered donors of Cohort 3, there were two negative PCRs, clearance, or symptom resolution. In the original processing: Scientists estimated how many nucleated cells there were by amplifying reference gene primers. The protocol was immunoSEQ multiplex PCR, while the TCRdb copy is restricted to in-frame clones and leaves out a portion. The V and J calls and clone size come from that table; D and trimming were worked out from the DNA. Of some 460,000 clones listed, roughly 90% were seen once; the top ten hold roughly 0.7%. This CDR3 is 12 amino acids long. J gave up 6 bases and V 10 bases, and 5 bases lay outside the gene matches. CDR1 WNHNN and CDR2 SYGVQD come from the germline V gene (reference sequence).

The clonotype comes from a young woman who had recovered from COVID-19. Sequenced: PBMCs or T cells enriched from blood (not recorded which). The genes are TRBV10-1 and TRBJ2-1, with 8 bases fitting TRBD1. The CDR3 loop is CATQGDSNEQFF. As DNA, the CDR3 is TGCGCCACACAGGGGGATTCCAATGAGCAGTTCTTC.